A selection of T cell receptor beta chains follows, all from one sample in a study of T cell responses to AZD1222 COVID-19 vaccine. Clones were sequenced by immunoSEQ multiplex PCR, and TCRdb holds only the in-frame ones, with some missing. The sample has about 200,000 clones, roughly nine tenths seen once. This material consisted of peripheral blood, taken 28 days after the second AZD1222 dose. The receptors were gathered from an adult who received the AZD1222 COVID-19 vaccine. Both conserved end residues are part of each CDR3. A D gene is named only where the DNA matches it firmly. Clone size is shown for a subset of rows, as once, few, many or a class of expanded clone.

V,J,size,D,CDR3,DNA
TRBV25-1,TRBJ1-4,once,TRBD1,CASRKGPGTDNEKLFF,TGTGCCAGCAGGAAGGGGCCCGGGACAGATAATGAAAAACTGTTTTTT
TRBV27,TRBJ1-1,.,TRBD1,CASLSGGTEAFF,TGTGCCAGCCTATCAGGGGGCACTGAAGCTTTCTTT
TRBV6-5,TRBJ2-7,.,.,CASKTGTPYEQYF,TGTGCCAGCAAAACCGGGACGCCCTACGAGCAGTACTTC
TRBV5-1,TRBJ2-2,.,.,CASAAGAPPGELFF,TGCGCCAGTGCCGCAGGAGCACCACCCGGGGAGCTGTTTTTT
TRBV4-1,TRBJ1-3,.,TRBD1,CASSQVGQASGNTIYF,TGCGCCAGCAGCCAAGTAGGACAGGCCTCTGGAAACACCATATATTTT
TRBV5-1,TRBJ2-5,.,TRBD2,CASSPRTSITETQYF,TGCGCCAGCAGCCCCCGGACTAGTATAACGGAGACCCAGTACTTC
TRBV28,TRBJ2-1,.,.,CASSSGDHEQFF,TGTGCCAGCAGTTCCGGGGACCATGAGCAGTTCTTC
TRBV7-3,TRBJ2-5,.,.,CASSQGRGETQYF,TGTGCCAGCAGCCAAGGGAGAGGAGAGACCCAGTACTTC
TRBV7-6,TRBJ1-3,once,.,CASSLASRVVGDTIYF,TGTGCCAGCAGCTTAGCGTCGAGGGTAGTGGGTGACACCATATATTTT
TRBV6-5,TRBJ2-1,.,TRBD1,CASRLTGVNEQFF,TGTGCCAGCAGGCTAACAGGGGTCAATGAGCAGTTCTTC
TRBV12-5,TRBJ2-1,once,.,CASGLGDEQFF,TGTGCTAGTGGTTTAGGTGATGAGCAGTTCTTC
TRBV5-1,TRBJ2-2,.,.,CASSLVGGANTGELFF,TGCGCCAGCAGCTTGGTCGGGGGAGCGAACACCGGGGAGCTGTTTTTT
TRBV12-2,TRBJ2-2,.,.,CASRLNRPGSTGELFF,TGTGCAAGTCGCTTAAACCGACCGGGGAGCACCGGGGAGCTGTTTTTT
TRBV5-1,TRBJ2-1,.,.,CASSLGLGQFF,TGCGCCAGCAGCTTGGGGTTGGGGCAGTTCTTC
TRBV5-1,TRBJ1-1,.,.,CASSLAQISIKTEAFF,TGCGCCAGCAGCTTGGCCCAGATCAGTATCAAAACTGAAGCTTTCTTT
TRBV28,TRBJ2-3,.,.,CASSPNREDTQYF,TGTGCCAGCAGTCCCAACAGGGAAGATACGCAGTATTTT
TRBV6-5,TRBJ1-1,once,.,CASSGPRRTEAFF,TGTGCCAGCAGCGGACCCAGGCGTACTGAAGCTTTCTTT
TRBV7-3,TRBJ2-1,few,TRBD1,CASSPPGTGTEQFF,TGTGCCAGCAGCCCTCCGGGGACAGGGACTGAGCAGTTCTTC
TRBV6-5,TRBJ2-5,.,.,CASSFGQMAQETQYF,TGTGCCAGCAGTTTCGGACAGATGGCCCAAGAGACCCAGTACTTC
TRBV18,TRBJ2-7,.,.,CASSPDRLTYEQYF,TGTGCCAGCTCACCGGACCGTTTGACCTACGAGCAGTACTTC
TRBV5-5,TRBJ1-4,.,.,CASSSPTATNEKLFF,TGTGCCAGCAGCTCCCCTACTGCAACTAATGAAAAACTGTTTTTT
TRBV11-2,TRBJ2-6,once,.,CASKSSSGANVLTF,TGTGCCAGCAAGTCATCCTCTGGGGCCAACGTCCTGACTTTC
TRBV2,TRBJ2-1,few,.,CASSEATGPSIEQFF,TGTGCCAGCAGTGAAGCCACAGGGCCTTCTATCGAGCAGTTCTTC
TRBV9,TRBJ2-1,.,.,CASSKNGDSATKFF,TGTGCCAGCAGCAAAAACGGAGACAGTGCTACGAAGTTCTTC
TRBV5-1,TRBJ1-5,.,.,CASRRTVDQPQHF,TGCGCCAGCAGACGGACAGTGGATCAGCCCCAGCATTTT
TRBV5-1,TRBJ1-1,.,.,CASSKGTVNTEAFF,TGCGCCAGCAGCAAGGGGACCGTGAACACTGAAGCTTTCTTT
TRBV18,TRBJ2-1,.,TRBD1,CASRPRVGTEGDNEQFF,TGTGCCAGCAGGCCCCGAGTCGGGACAGAAGGGGACAATGAGCAGTTCTTC
TRBV4-2,TRBJ1-1,.,.,CASSPLQGISTEAFF,TGTGCCAGCAGCCCCCTACAGGGAATAAGCACTGAAGCTTTCTTT
TRBV10-3,TRBJ2-7,.,TRBD2,CAISKTSGTTYEQYF,TGTGCCATCAGTAAGACTAGCGGGACCACCTACGAGCAGTACTTC
TRBV5-1,TRBJ1-5,.,TRBD1,CASSLVPGVFTGGKSNQPQHF,TGCGCCAGCAGCTTGGTCCCCGGGGTGTTTACAGGGGGCAAGAGCAATCAGCCCCAGCATTTT
TRBV9,TRBJ2-1,.,TRBD2,CASSAAGTSGTNEQFF,TGTGCCAGCAGCGCCGCCGGGACTAGCGGGACCAATGAGCAGTTCTTC
TRBV24-1,TRBJ2-2,.,TRBD2,CATSATLSGSVNTGELFF,TGTGCCACCAGTGCCACTCTGAGCGGGAGTGTGAACACCGGGGAGCTGTTTTTT
TRBV18,TRBJ1-4,.,.,CASSLRRSNEKLFF,TGTGCCAGCTCATTGAGGCGGTCCAATGAAAAACTGTTTTTT
TRBV4-1,TRBJ2-5,.,.,CASSQGLVGAAWAQYF,TGCGCCAGCAGCCAGGGCCTCGTCGGGGCTGCGTGGGCCCAGTACTTC
TRBV12-3/TRBV12-4,TRBJ2-1,.,.,CASGIAVEQFF,TGTGCCAGCGGCATAGCGGTGGAGCAGTTCTTC
TRBV12-3/TRBV12-4,TRBJ2-7,.,TRBD2,CASSFSGSEQYF,TGTGCCAGCAGTTTTAGCGGGTCCGAGCAGTACTTC
TRBV6-4,TRBJ2-1,.,TRBD2,CASSDTPTSGISYNEQFF,TGTGCCAGCAGTGACACCCCTACTAGCGGGATAAGCTACAATGAGCAGTTCTTC
TRBV4-1,TRBJ1-5,once,.,CASSQNSNQPQHF,TGCGCCAGCAGCCAAAATAGCAATCAGCCCCAGCATTTT
TRBV18,TRBJ1-2,.,.,CASSPNDGYTF,TGTGCCAGCTCACCTAATGATGGCTACACCTTC
TRBV7-2,TRBJ1-5,.,.,CASSPFGLRDQPQHF,TGTGCCAGCAGCCCGTTTGGACTGCGAGATCAGCCCCAGCATTTT
TRBV11-2,TRBJ2-7,.,.,CASSTQGNEQYF,TGTGCCAGCAGCACACAGGGTAACGAGCAGTACTTC
TRBV7-3,TRBJ2-1,.,.,CASSARRGTYNEQFF,TGTGCCAGCAGCGCCCGACGGGGAACCTACAATGAGCAGTTCTTC
TRBV30,TRBJ1-4,.,.,CAWTSGTTGKLFF,TGTGCCTGGACGTCGGGGACAACGGGGAAACTGTTTTTT
TRBV3-1/TRBV3-2,TRBJ2-2,.,.,CASSPTITGELFF,TGTGCCAGCAGCCCGACAATAACCGGGGAGCTGTTTTTT
TRBV5-1,TRBJ1-4,.,.,CASSPTTGGEKLFF,TGCGCCAGCTCCCCCACAACGGGGGGTGAAAAACTGTTTTTT
TRBV4-3,TRBJ2-1,.,TRBD1,CASSLEGTGYNEQFF,TGCGCCAGCAGCCTTGAAGGGACAGGCTACAATGAGCAGTTCTTC
TRBV11-2,TRBJ2-1,.,.,CASSLGVGREQFF,TGTGCCAGCAGCTTAGGGGTTGGTAGGGAGCAGTTCTTC
TRBV6-1,TRBJ1-1,.,TRBD1,CASSEAQGGARGTEAFF,TGTGCCAGCAGTGAAGCGCAAGGGGGCGCCAGGGGCACTGAAGCTTTCTTT
TRBV6-2/TRBV6-3,TRBJ2-1,few,.,CASSYSLGSRAYNEQFF,TGTGCCAGCAGTTACTCCTTGGGGTCCCGGGCCTACAATGAGCAGTTCTTC
TRBV12-5,TRBJ1-2,.,TRBD1,CASGDRDHYGYTF,TGTGCTAGTGGTGACAGGGACCACTATGGCTACACCTTC
TRBV5-1,TRBJ2-7,.,.,CASSLDGYSFSYEQYF,TGCGCCAGCAGCTTGGACGGCTACTCCTTCTCCTACGAGCAGTACTTC
TRBV3-1/TRBV3-2,TRBJ1-2,few,.,CASSQGWDTLNYGYTF,TGTGCCAGCAGCCAAGGTTGGGACACCCTTAACTATGGCTACACCTTC
TRBV4-1,TRBJ1-5,.,.,CASSQDRANQPQHF,TGCGCCAGCAGCCAAGACAGGGCAAATCAGCCCCAGCATTTT
TRBV10-2,TRBJ2-3,.,TRBD2,CASRTSGIAADTQYF,TGCGCCAGCAGGACTAGCGGGATCGCGGCAGATACGCAGTATTTT
TRBV6-5,TRBJ2-7,.,TRBD1,CASSPTGTGVYEQYF,TGTGCCAGCAGTCCGACCGGGACAGGGGTGTACGAGCAGTACTTC